The entry below describes one T cell receptor (beta chain). Antigen unknown. Germline assignment: CDR1 MNHEY and CDR2 SMNVEV (reference sequence). This CDR3 is 11 amino acids long. V was cut by 8 bases and J by 7 bases, with 8 bases left in between. This sample is part of a study of CD8 T cells in ankylosing spondylitis. The study, taken as a whole, reports: With a CD8+ phenotype, disease-linked clones were relatively rare in peripheral blood. Significantly higher representation of disease-linked clones was reported for matched ankylosing spondylitis synovial fluid.

Molecular-barcoded quantitative 5'-RACE produced these TCR beta libraries. One entry per CDR3 protein, called by TCRdb with MiXCR from the 5' RACE reads. This table holds about 160,000 distinct CDR3 sequences, around a tenth found once. Source material: blood, either unsorted or a sorted T cell fraction (not recorded which). The chain carries TRBV27 and TRBJ2-2; D gene unclear. This TCR derives from a female donor with ankylosing spondylitis or in good health (not recorded which). The CDR3 loop reads CASSGGGELFF. For the CDR3, the DNA is TGTGCCAGCTCGGGCGGCGGGGAGCTGTTTTTT.